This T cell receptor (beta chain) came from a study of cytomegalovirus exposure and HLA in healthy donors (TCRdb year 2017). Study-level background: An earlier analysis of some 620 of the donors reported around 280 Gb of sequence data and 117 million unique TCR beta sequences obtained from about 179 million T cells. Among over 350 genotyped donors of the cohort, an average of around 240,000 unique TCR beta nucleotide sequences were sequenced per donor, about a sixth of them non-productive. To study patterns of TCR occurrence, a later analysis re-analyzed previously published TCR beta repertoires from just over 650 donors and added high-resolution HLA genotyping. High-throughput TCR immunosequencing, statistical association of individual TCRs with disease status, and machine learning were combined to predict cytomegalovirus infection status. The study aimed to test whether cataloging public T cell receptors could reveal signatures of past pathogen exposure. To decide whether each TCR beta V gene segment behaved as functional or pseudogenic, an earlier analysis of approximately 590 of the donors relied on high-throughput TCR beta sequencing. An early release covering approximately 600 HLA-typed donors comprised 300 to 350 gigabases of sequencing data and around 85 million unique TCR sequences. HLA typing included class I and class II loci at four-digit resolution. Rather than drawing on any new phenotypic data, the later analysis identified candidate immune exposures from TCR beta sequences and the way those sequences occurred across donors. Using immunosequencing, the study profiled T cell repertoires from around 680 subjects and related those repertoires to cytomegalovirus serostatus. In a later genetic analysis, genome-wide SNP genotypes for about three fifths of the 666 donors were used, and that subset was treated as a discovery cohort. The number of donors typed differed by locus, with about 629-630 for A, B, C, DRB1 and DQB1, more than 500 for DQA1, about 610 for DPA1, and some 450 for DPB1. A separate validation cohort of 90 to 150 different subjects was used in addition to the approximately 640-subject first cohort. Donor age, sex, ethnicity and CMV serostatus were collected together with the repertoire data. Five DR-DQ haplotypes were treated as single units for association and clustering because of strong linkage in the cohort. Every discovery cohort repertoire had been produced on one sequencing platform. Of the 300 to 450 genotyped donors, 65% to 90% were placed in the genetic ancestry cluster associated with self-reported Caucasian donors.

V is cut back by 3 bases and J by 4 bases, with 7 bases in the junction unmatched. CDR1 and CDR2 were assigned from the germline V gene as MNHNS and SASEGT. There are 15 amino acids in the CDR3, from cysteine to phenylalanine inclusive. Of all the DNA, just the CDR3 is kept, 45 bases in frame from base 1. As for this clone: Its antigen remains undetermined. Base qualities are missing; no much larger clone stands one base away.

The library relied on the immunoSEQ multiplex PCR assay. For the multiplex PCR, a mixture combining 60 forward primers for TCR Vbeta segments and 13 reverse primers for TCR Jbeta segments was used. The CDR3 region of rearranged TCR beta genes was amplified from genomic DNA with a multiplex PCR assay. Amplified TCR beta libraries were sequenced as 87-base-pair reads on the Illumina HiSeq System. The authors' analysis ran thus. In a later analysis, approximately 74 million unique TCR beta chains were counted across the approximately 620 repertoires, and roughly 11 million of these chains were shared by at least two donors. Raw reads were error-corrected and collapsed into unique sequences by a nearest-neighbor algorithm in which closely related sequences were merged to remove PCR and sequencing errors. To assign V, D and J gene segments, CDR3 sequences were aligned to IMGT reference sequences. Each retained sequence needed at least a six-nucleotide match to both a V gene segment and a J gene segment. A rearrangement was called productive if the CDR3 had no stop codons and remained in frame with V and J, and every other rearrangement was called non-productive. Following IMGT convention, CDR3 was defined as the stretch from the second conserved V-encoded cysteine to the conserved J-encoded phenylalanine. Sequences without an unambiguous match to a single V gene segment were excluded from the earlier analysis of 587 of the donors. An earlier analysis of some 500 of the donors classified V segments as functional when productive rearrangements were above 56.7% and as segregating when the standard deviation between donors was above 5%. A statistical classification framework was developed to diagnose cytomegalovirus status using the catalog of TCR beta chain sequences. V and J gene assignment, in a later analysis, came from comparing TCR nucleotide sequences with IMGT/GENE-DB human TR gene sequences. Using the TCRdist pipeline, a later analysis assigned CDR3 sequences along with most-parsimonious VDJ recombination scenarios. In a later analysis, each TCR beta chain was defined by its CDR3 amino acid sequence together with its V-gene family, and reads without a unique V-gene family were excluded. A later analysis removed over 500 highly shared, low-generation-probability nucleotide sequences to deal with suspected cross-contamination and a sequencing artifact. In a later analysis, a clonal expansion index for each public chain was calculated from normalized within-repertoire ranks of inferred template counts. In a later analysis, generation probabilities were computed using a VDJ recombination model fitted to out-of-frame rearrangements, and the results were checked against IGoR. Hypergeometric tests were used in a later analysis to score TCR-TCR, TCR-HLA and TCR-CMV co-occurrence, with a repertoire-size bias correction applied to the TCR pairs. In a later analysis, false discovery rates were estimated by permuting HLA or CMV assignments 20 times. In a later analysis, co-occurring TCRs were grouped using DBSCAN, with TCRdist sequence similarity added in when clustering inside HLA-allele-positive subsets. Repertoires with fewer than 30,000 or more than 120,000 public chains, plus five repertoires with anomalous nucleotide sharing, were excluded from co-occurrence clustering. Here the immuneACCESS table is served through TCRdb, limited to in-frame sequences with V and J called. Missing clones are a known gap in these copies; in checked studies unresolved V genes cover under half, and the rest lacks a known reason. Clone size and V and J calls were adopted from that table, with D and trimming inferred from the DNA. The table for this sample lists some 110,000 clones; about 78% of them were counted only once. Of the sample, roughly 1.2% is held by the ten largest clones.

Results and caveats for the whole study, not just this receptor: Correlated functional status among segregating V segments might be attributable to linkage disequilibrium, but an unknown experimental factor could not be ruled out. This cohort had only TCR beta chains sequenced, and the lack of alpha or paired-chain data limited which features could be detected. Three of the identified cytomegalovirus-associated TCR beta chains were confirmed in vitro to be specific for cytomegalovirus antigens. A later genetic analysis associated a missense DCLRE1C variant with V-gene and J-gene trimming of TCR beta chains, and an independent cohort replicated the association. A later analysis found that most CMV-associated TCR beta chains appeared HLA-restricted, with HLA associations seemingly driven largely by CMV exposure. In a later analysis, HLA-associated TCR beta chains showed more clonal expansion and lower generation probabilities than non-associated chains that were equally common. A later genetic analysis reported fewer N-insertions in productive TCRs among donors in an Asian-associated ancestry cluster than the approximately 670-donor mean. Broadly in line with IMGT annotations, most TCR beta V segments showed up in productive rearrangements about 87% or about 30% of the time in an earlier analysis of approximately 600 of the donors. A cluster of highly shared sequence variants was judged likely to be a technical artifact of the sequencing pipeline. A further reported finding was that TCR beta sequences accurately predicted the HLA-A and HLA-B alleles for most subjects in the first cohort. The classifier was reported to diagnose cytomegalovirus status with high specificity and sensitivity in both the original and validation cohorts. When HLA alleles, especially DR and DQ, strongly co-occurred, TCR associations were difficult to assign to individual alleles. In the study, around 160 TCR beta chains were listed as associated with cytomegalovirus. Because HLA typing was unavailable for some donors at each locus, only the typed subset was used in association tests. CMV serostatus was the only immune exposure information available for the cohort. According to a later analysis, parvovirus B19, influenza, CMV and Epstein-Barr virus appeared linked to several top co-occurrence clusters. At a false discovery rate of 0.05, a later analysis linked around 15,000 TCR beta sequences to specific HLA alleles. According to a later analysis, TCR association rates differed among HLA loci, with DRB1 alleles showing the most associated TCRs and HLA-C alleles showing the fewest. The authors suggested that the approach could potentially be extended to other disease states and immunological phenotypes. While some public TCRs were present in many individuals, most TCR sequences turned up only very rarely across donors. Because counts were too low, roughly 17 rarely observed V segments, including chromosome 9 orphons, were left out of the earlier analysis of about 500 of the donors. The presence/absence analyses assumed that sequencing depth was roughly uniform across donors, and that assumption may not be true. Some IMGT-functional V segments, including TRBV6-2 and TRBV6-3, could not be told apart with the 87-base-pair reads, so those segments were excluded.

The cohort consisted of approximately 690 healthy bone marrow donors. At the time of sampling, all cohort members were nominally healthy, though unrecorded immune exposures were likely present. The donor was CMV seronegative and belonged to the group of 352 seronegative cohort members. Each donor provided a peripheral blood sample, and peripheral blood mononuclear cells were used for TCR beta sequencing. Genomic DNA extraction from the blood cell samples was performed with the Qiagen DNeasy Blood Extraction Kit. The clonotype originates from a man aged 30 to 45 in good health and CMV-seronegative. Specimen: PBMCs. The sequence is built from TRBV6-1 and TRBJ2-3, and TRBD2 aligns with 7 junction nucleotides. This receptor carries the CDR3 CASSERGAGADTQYF. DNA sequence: TGTGCCAGCAGTGAGCGAGGGGCGGGGGCAGATACGCAGTATTTT.